Presented here are 11 T cell receptor beta chains from one specimen sequenced in a study of memory CD8 T cells in hepatitis C reinfection. The assay was immunoSEQ multiplex PCR, and TCRdb's table has in-frame clones only and misses some. The sample lists some 330 clones; approximately 69% were seen once. The time point: pre-reinfection, 55 to 20 weeks before reinfection detection. TCR sequencing was done directly ex vivo on sorted cells, without expansion in vitro. The source material was HCV tetramer-positive CD8+ T cells sorted from blood. The receptors come from a young man with hepatitis C virus infection.

This clone has a handful of counts. Here the CDR3 reads CASSELIGGEVRELFF. CDR3 nucleotides: TGTGCCAGCAGTGAATTAATAGGGGGAGAGGTTCGGGAGCTGTTTTTT. V and J are TRBV6-1 and TRBJ2-2, with D tentatively TRBD1 (6 bases). This CDR3 has 16 residues. Germline V gene lookup returns CDR1 MNHNS and CDR2 SASEGT. Trimming pared 2 bases from V and 9 bases from J, leaving 19 bases between.

The chain has TRBV13 and TRBJ2-3; D possibly corresponds to TRBD2 (6 bases). Trimming left V 6 bases short and J 3 bases short, with 28 bases between. CDR1 is PRHDT, CDR2 FYEKMQ, per germline (reference sequence). The CDR3 extends over 19 amino acids. The CDR3 region has the DNA TGTGCCAGCAGAGTAGAAAATGGTGTGGGACTGCTCGGAACAGATACGCAGTATTTT. Protein: CASRVENGVGLLGTDTQYF.

This sequence joins TRBV4-1 and TRBJ2-7; 7 bases agree with TRBD1. The CDR3 is 17 residues long. V gave up 0 bases and J gave up 2 bases; unmatched junction bases: 10. CDR1 is MGHRA and CDR2 is YSYEKL in the germline V gene. The CDR3, as DNA: TGCGCCAGCAGCCAAGATTTCGGGCCGGGACAGACCTACGAGCAGTACTTC. Protein sequence: CASSQDFGPGQTYEQYF.

A remark on this clone: A much bigger clone sits one base away, suggesting this may be a read error. The chain links TRBV6-5 to TRBJ2-3, with 12 bases that match TRBD2. The V gene's germline CDR1 is MNHEY and CDR2 SVGAGI. The CDR3 is made up of 15 amino acids. The CDR3 DNA is TGTGCCAGCATCCGACTAGCGGGGGAACACAATGAGCAGTCCTTC. This sequence encodes CASIRLAGEHNEQSF.

This clone was seen more than once but under ten times. The gene calls are TRBV9 and TRBJ1-4; tentative D call: TRBD1 (6 bases). The CDR3 runs 15 residues. Trimming removed 0 bases at V and 8 bases at J, with 14 bases between. CDR1 and CDR2 (germline): SGDLS, YYNGEE. CDR3 amino acids: CASSVGSGEPEKLFF. The CDR3 nucleotides read TGTGCCAGCAGCGTAGGTTCAGGGGAGCCCGAAAAACTGTTTTTT.

The chain recombines TRBV13 with TRBJ2-3, with TRBD1 identical over 7 bases. The CDR3 length is 15 residues. Germline CDR1 reads PRHDT; CDR2 reads FYEKMQ (reference sequence). With V trimmed by 5 bases and J by 6 bases, 11 bases remained unmatched. This CDR3 reads CASSPTGDSGDTQYF. In DNA form, the CDR3 reads TGTGCCAGCAGCCCAACAGGGGATTCTGGGGATACGCAGTATTTT.

In its sample, this clone ranks as hyperexpanded. The rearrangement joins TRBV5-6 to TRBJ1-1, with D perhaps TRBD1 (5 bases). V gave up 4 bases and J gave up 4 bases, with 11 bases separating them. CDR3 length equals 13 residues. Per the germline V gene, CDR1 is SGHDT and CDR2 is YYEEEE. For the CDR3, the DNA is TGTGCCAGCAGCACGGGGGGGGGCACTGAAGCTTTCTTT. Protein sequence: CASSTGGGTEAFF.

This clone was picked up a small number of times. The genes are TRBV28 and TRBJ1-1; D is unresolved. This CDR3 has 13 amino acids. The germline V and J ends were trimmed by 8 bases and 1 base, with 11 bases remaining between them. CDR1 is MDHEN and CDR2 is SYDVKM in the germline V gene. The CDR3 region is CASHLSRNTEAFF. In DNA form, the CDR3 reads TGTGCCAGCCATCTTTCCAGGAACACTGAAGCTTTCTTT.

This clone was seen only a few times. V and J are TRBV2 and TRBJ1-1, with a weak D call TRBD1 (5 bases). V was pared by 7 bases and J by 4 bases, with 13 bases between. The CDR3 covers 13 residues. CDR1 and CDR2 from the germline V gene are SNHLY and FYNNEI. CDR3 DNA: TGTGCCAGCATCTCGGGGGGGGGCACTGAAGCTTTCTTT. Amino acid sequence: CASISGGGTEAFF.

This chain uses TRBV7-9 with TRBJ2-2, with D perhaps matching TRBD2 (5 bases). Trimming removed 8 bases from V and 3 bases from J, with 7 bases in between. Looked up from germline, CDR1 is SEHNR and CDR2 is FQNEAQ (reference sequence). The CDR3 loop spans 12 amino acids. The DNA of the CDR3 is TGTGCCAGCCTGGAGGACACCGGGGAGCTGTTTTTT. It specifies CASLEDTGELFF.

This chain links TRBV6-1 with TRBJ2-7, with 7 bases fitting TRBD1. CDR3 length: 17 amino acids. Per the germline V gene, CDR1 is MNHNS and CDR2 is SASEGT. Trimming cost V 2 bases and J 4 bases; bases outside gene matches: 14. The CDR3 DNA follows: TGTGCCAGCAGTGAAACCCAGGACTGGGACAGACTTTACGAGCAGTACTTC. Protein product: CASSETQDWDRLYEQYF.